This T cell receptor beta chain was sequenced during a study of blood T cell repertoires in COVID-19. V was trimmed by 3 bases and J by 4 bases, leaving 9 bases between them. The CDR3 spans 13 residues. CDR1 is MGHRA, CDR2 YSYEKL, per germline. Profiled with immunoSEQ multiplex PCR; TCRdb holds only in-frame clones, not every one. The data show around 230,000 clones, around four fifths seen once. To note about this clone: This CDR3 is also generated by other DNA sequences in the sample.

The specimen sequenced was PBMCs or T cells enriched from blood (not recorded which). The clonotype comes from a man in his forties or fifties who had recovered from COVID-19. The chain links TRBV4-1 to TRBJ2-5; D is undetermined. The CDR3 sequence: CASSQWRGETQYF. The CDR3 region has the DNA TGCGCCAGCAGCCAGTGGCGAGGAGAGACCCAGTACTTC.